This entry lists 26 T cell receptor beta chains sequenced from one sample in a study of shared clonotypes between healthy human individuals. Assay used: immunoSEQ multiplex PCR; TCRdb lists only in-frame clones, some missing. Among about 2.3 million clones listed, more than 85% were seen once. The sequencing input was naive CD4+ T cells from PBMCs. As for subset: CD45RA+ positively selected. Receptors originate from a man aged 18 to 30 in good health. Some clones in this sample may be carry-over from other donors' samples.

The chain couples TRBV30 to TRBJ1-3, with D perhaps TRBD1 (6 bases). The germline CDR1 and CDR2 sequences are GTSNPN and SVGIG (reference sequence). V dropped 3 bases and J dropped 4 bases, with 13 bases sitting between them. CDR3 size: 14 residues. The DNA of the CDR3 is TGTGCCTGGAGGGATATCAGGGGCGGAAACACCATATATTTT. Translated, it gives CAWRDIRGGNTIYF.

The J gene is TRBJ2-7, the V gene TRBV7-8; TRBD2 aligns across 10 bases. Germline values: CDR1 SGHVS, CDR2 FQNEAQ. V trimming: 6 bases; J trimming: 6 bases; junction bases outside the gene matches: 8. This CDR3 is built from 14 residues. The CDR3 here is CASRILAGAGEQYF. CDR3 in DNA: TGTGCCAGCAGGATCCTAGCGGGAGCGGGCGAGCAGTACTTC.

The V call is TRBV28, the J call TRBJ1-4, with a possible D match to TRBD1 (6 bases). CDR3 size: 14 residues. V was trimmed by 7 bases and J by 7 bases, leaving 16 bases between them. The germline V gene encodes CDR1 MDHEN and CDR2 SYDVKM. The DNA for the CDR3 is TGTGCCAGCACCCAGGGGCGTAGCGGTGAAAAACTGTTTTTT. This translates into CASTQGRSGEKLFF.

Notes on this clone: The sample carries other DNA sequences with the same CDR3. The genes are TRBV7-6 and TRBJ2-7; 11 bases fit TRBD1. CDR3 length: 13 residues. The V gene end was trimmed by 6 bases and the J gene end by 6 bases; junction bases not matched to a gene: 4. Germline CDR1 is SGHVS and CDR2 is FNYEAQ. The CDR3 DNA reads TGTGCCAGCAGTCCCGGGACAGGGGGCGAGCAGTACTTC. Its translation is CASSPGTGGEQYF.

As to this clone: This specimen includes other DNA sequences encoding the same CDR3. The J gene is TRBJ1-5, the V gene TRBV28; a weak D match, TRBD1 (6 bases). The V gene's germline CDR1 is MDHEN and CDR2 SYDVKM. The CDR3 consists of 14 residues. The V end was cut by 4 bases, the J end by 4 bases, with 11 bases between. This CDR3 is CASSSTGLNQPQHF. The CDR3 region has the DNA TGTGCCAGCAGTTCGACAGGACTTAATCAGCCCCAGCATTTT.

This clone was observed once. The CDR3 region is CASSSQGATYEQYF. The CDR3 nucleotides are TGTGCCAGCAGCTCACAGGGGGCCACCTACGAGCAGTACTTC. The J gene is TRBJ2-7, the V gene TRBV7-2, with 9 nucleotides matching TRBD1. The length of the CDR3 is 14 residues. J lost 2 bases, V lost 4 bases, and 3 bases had no gene match. Germline-derived CDR1 and CDR2 are SGHTA and FQGNSA.

The gene calls are TRBV30 and TRBJ2-2, with a weak D call TRBD1 (6 bases). The CDR3 is 13 residues long. Per the germline V gene, CDR1 is GTSNPN and CDR2 is SVGIG (reference sequence). The V end lost 1 base, the J end lost 8 bases, and 11 bases lay between the germline ends. CDR3 coding DNA: TGTGCCTGGAGTGGGACAGTCAAGGGGGAGCTGTTTTTT. This codes for CAWSGTVKGELFF.

This clone was found once. The rearrangement links TRBV6-1 to TRBJ2-3; D unresolved. CDR3 size: 15 residues. Germline values: CDR1 MNHNS, CDR2 SASEGT. Trimming left V 1 base short and J 2 bases short, with 10 bases between. The CDR3 region is CASSEVGRNTDTQYF. CDR3 nucleotides: TGTGCCAGCAGTGAAGTGGGCAGGAACACAGATACGCAGTATTTT.

This chain links TRBV5-5 with TRBJ1-3; possible D gene TRBD1, 5 bases. The CDR3 loop spans 15 amino acids. V was shortened by 0 bases and J by 0 bases, with 7 bases between the two germline ends. In germline, CDR1 is SGHKS, CDR2 YYEKEE (reference sequence). The chain's CDR3 is CASSLGRASGNTIYF. The CDR3, as DNA: TGTGCCAGCAGCTTGGGCAGGGCCTCTGGAAACACCATATATTTT.

The chain has TRBV9 and TRBJ2-7; the match to TRBD2 covers 11 bases. Germline V gene data show CDR1 as SGDLS and CDR2 as YYNGEE. Trimming took 0 bases from V and 6 from J; bases not matched to a gene: 5. This CDR3 contains 15 residues. The CDR3 loop reads CASSVEVAGGREQYF. In nucleotides, the CDR3 is TGTGCCAGCAGCGTAGAGGTAGCGGGAGGGCGCGAGCAGTACTTC. Based on the CDR3 plus reference TRBV9 and TRBJ2-7, the full variable domain is DSGVTQTPKHLITATGQRVTLRCSPRSGDLSVYWYQQSLDQGLQFLIQYYNGEERAKGNILERFSAQQFPDLHSELNLSSLELGDSALYFCASSVEVAGGREQYFGPGTRLTVT.

V gene TRBV5-1 combines with J gene TRBJ1-1; 10 bases are a match to TRBD1. The length of the CDR3 is 14 residues. Trimming at V came to 4 bases and at J to 7 bases, leaving 7 bases not matched to a gene. Germline-derived CDR1 and CDR2 are SGHRS and YFSETQ. The CDR3 DNA reads as TGCGCCAGCAGCCCTACGACAGGGGGCTTTGAAGCTTTCTTT. Its translation: CASSPTTGGFEAFF.

This chain links TRBV6-5 with TRBJ2-7; D is ambiguous. This CDR3 is 11 amino acids long. The V and J ends lost 10 bases and 5 bases respectively, with 12 bases between them. Looked up from germline, CDR1 is MNHEY and CDR2 is SVGAGI. In DNA, the CDR3 is TGTGCCACCTTTAAAACTGACGAGCAGTACTTC. It specifies CATFKTDEQYF.

This clone was recorded once. The CDR3 loop is CASSQERSGAREQYF. CDR3 bases: TGTGCCAGCAGCCAAGAAAGATCGGGGGCGAGGGAGCAGTACTTC. The rearrangement uses TRBV14 and TRBJ2-7, with D perhaps given as TRBD1 or TRBD2 (6 bases each). The germline V and J ends were trimmed by 0 bases and 7 bases, with 16 bases remaining between them. Germline V gene lookup returns CDR1 SGHDN and CDR2 FVKESK. CDR3 size: 15 residues.

This clone was observed once. Other DNA sequences within the sample encode an identical CDR3. The J gene is TRBJ2-7, the V gene TRBV28; 13 nucleotides match TRBD2. This CDR3 comprises 15 residues. After removal of 5 bases from V and 1 base from J, the junction contained 2 bases not matched to a gene. Germline values: CDR1 MDHEN, CDR2 SYDVKM. In DNA, the CDR3 is TGTGCCAGCAGTAGACTAGCGGGAGGTTCCTACGAGCAGTACTTC. Translated: CASSRLAGGSYEQYF.

The V and J genes are TRBV15 and TRBJ2-1; TRBD2 is a possible D gene (5 bases). Germline loops: CDR1 LNHNV, CDR2 YYDKDF (reference sequence). Trimming pared 4 bases from V and 0 bases from J, leaving 7 bases between. CDR3 length equals 14 residues. CDR3 sequence: CATSKRSSYNEQFF. As DNA, the CDR3 is TGTGCCACCAGCAAGCGGAGCTCCTACAATGAGCAGTTCTTC.

The chain combines TRBV28 with TRBJ1-1, with no clear D. The CDR3 is 14 residues long. The germline V and J ends were trimmed by 5 bases and 6 bases, with 16 bases remaining between them. Germline loops: CDR1 MDHEN, CDR2 SYDVKM. The CDR3 bases are TGTGCCAGCAGTAAAGTGGTTGTGATTCCTGAAGCTTTCTTT. Its translation: CASSKVVVIPEAFF.

The chain combines TRBV19 with TRBJ2-1, with no clear D. CDR3 length: 22 residues. The V gene's germline CDR1 is LNHDA and CDR2 SQIVND (reference sequence). The V gene lost 5 bases and the J gene lost 1 base, with 33 bases spanning the gap. CDR3 loop: CASSATLGLGSLRFTSYNEQFF. The CDR3 region has the DNA TGTGCCAGTAGTGCAACTTTGGGTCTGGGTAGCCTACGATTTACGTCCTACAATGAGCAGTTCTTC.

The V call is TRBV9, the J call TRBJ2-5; unclear D gene. In germline, CDR1 is SGDLS, CDR2 YYNGEE. The CDR3 runs to 15 residues. The V end lost 4 bases, the J end lost 0 bases, and 13 bases lay between the germline ends. CDR3 nucleotide sequence: TGTGCCAGCAGCCCTTCTAGGGTGTACCAAGAGACCCAGTACTTC. Residues: CASSPSRVYQETQYF.

This clone was detected only once. The rearrangement links TRBV29-1 to TRBJ1-1, with D maybe TRBD1 (5 bases). V was clipped by 4 bases and J by 0 bases, with 18 bases between them. The length of the CDR3 is 16 residues. From germline, CDR1 is SQVTM and CDR2 ANQGSEA. The CDR3 coding sequence is TGCAGCGTTGTGTATCAGATGACGGGGGTGAACACTGAAGCTTTCTTT. It yields the protein CSVVYQMTGVNTEAFF.

This clone was found once. V and J are TRBV7-8 and TRBJ2-7, with D tentatively TRBD2 (6 bases). V was cut by 0 bases and J by 0 bases, with 9 bases left in between. The CDR3 length is 15 residues. Germline CDR1 is SGHVS and CDR2 is FQNEAQ. The CDR3 sequence: CASSLAPGSSYEQYF. The CDR3 DNA reads TGTGCCAGCAGCTTAGCCCCCGGGAGCTCCTACGAGCAGTACTTC.

The chain joins TRBV25-1 to TRBJ2-7; 7 bases align to TRBD2. There are 14 residues in the CDR3. CDR1 MGHDK and CDR2 SYGVNS come from the germline V gene. V dropped 3 bases and J dropped 2; count of bases not matched to a gene: 4. The CDR3 reads CASSETSRTYEQYF. Here the CDR3 DNA reads TGTGCCAGCAGTGAGACTAGCCGAACCTACGAGCAGTACTTC.

In the case of this clone: Distinct nucleotide sequences in the sample also encode this CDR3. CDR3 loop: CASSLSTNEKLFF. In DNA form, the CDR3 reads TGCGCCAGCAGCTTGTCTACTAATGAAAAACTGTTTTTT. The gene calls are TRBV5-1 and TRBJ1-4; no reliable D call. With 1 base removed from V and 2 bases from J, the gap between germline ends came to 3 bases. Germline V gene data show CDR1 as SGHRS and CDR2 as YFSETQ. The CDR3 is made up of 13 amino acids.

The gene calls are TRBV7-6 and TRBJ1-1; perhaps TRBD1 as D (6 bases). Germline V gene sequence: CDR1 SGHVS, CDR2 FNYEAQ. The CDR3 runs 13 residues. Trimming took off 3 bases at V and 4 bases at J, with 9 bases between the two ends. In DNA, the CDR3 is TGTGCCAGCAGCTTGAGAGGGGGCACTGAAGCTTTCTTT. It yields the protein CASSLRGGTEAFF. The full variable domain, rest sourced from reference TRBV7-6 and TRBJ1-1, is GAGVSQSPRYKVTKRGQDVALRCDPISGHVSLYWYRQALGQGPEFLTYFNYEAQQDKSGLPNDRFSAERPEGSISTLTIQRTEQRDSAMYRCASSLRGGTEAFFGQGTRLTVV.

The V and J genes are TRBV27 and TRBJ1-2; TRBD1 might be the D (6 bases). V was pared by 5 bases and J by 2 bases, with 24 bases between. Looked up from germline, CDR1 is MNHEY and CDR2 is SMNVEV (reference sequence). The CDR3 length is 18 residues. DNA for the CDR3: TGTGCCAGCAGTCCACGACAGGTCCGTACCCTCAGCAACTATGGCTACACCTTC. Translation: CASSPRQVRTLSNYGYTF.

The V call is TRBV5-1, the J call TRBJ2-4; 14 positions agree with TRBD2. The V segment lost 4 bases and the J segment 8 bases; nucleotides outside the gene matches: 14. Germline V gene data show CDR1 as SGHRS and CDR2 as YFSETQ. The CDR3 is 18 residues long. The CDR3 region has the DNA TGCGCCAGCAGCACCCGACTAGCGGGAGGGCCGGATATAGACATTCAGTACTTC. It specifies CASSTRLAGGPDIDIQYF.

This sequence joins TRBV10-1 and TRBJ1-5, with D possibly TRBD1 on 6 matching bases. Germline V gene lookup returns CDR1 WNHNN and CDR2 SYGVQD (reference sequence). The CDR3 totals 15 residues. The V end lost 7 bases, the J end lost 6 bases, and 19 bases lay between the germline ends. CDR3 loop: CASIMWGPLGQPQHF. CDR3 nucleotides: TGCGCCAGCATAATGTGGGGGCCGTTGGGTCAGCCCCAGCATTTT.